This T cell receptor (beta chain) derives from a study of cytomegalovirus exposure and HLA in healthy donors. Whole-study findings and limits: The study flagged some 170 TCR beta chains as cytomegalovirus-associated. According to an earlier analysis, most TCR beta V segments yielded productive rearrangements about 90% or about 30% of the time. Through in vitro validation, a few CMV-associated chains were shown to be specific for CMV antigens.

A multiplex PCR was run with 60 Vbeta primers and 13 Jbeta primers. Measured with immunoSEQ multiplex PCR; TCRdb has only the in-frame clones, and not every one. The table lists 100,000 or so clones, roughly 58% of them singletons. With respect to this clone: Its target is unknown.

CDR3 length equals 15 residues. Trimming cost V 5 bases and J 2 bases, with 16 bases left between them. Germline CDR1 is SGHRS and CDR2 is YFSETQ. This TCR was recovered from a woman aged 25-40 years in good health and CMV-seropositive. Specimen: PBMCs. The chain combines TRBV5-1 with TRBJ1-2; maybe TRBD1 (6 bases). The CDR3 bases are TGCGCCAGCAGTACGATCGGACAGACGAACTATGGCTACACCTTC. Translated, it gives CASSTIGQTNYGYTF.